A selection of T cell receptor beta chains follows, all from one sample in a study of cytomegalovirus exposure and HLA in healthy donors. Generated by immunoSEQ multiplex PCR, the TCRdb table keeps only in-frame clones and is missing some. The sample consists of around 97,000 clones, approximately 66% of them appearing once. Sequenced material: PBMCs. The receptors originated from a woman aged 45-65 years in good health and CMV-seronegative. Both conserved end residues are part of each CDR3. The D gene is left open where the match is weak. Not every row has a clone size; where given, it reads once, few, many or a size class.

v_gene	abundance	d_gene	j_gene	CDR3nt	CDR3aa
TRBV6-6	-	-	TRBJ1-4	TGTGCCAGCAGTTACTCTGGGGGAGGGGGTAATGAAAAACTGTTTTTT	CASSYSGGGGNEKLFF
TRBV19	-	TRBD2	TRBJ2-5	TGTGCCAGTTCAATGGGGGGGACTAGTGGTACGGAGACCCAGTACTTC	CASSMGGTSGTETQYF
TRBV28	few	TRBD2	TRBJ2-3	TGTGCCAGCAGGGCCTCTAGCGGGAGGCCGACAGATACGCAGTATTTT	CASRASSGRPTDTQYF
TRBV18	-	TRBD1	TRBJ2-5	TGTGCCAGCTCACCATTCCGGGACAGTGAGTTGGCCCAGTACTTC	CASSPFRDSELAQYF
TRBV7-9	-	-	TRBJ1-4	TGTGCCAGCGCGGGGGCCGGAGGTGAAAAACTGTTTTTT	CASAGAGGEKLFF
TRBV6-1	-	-	TRBJ2-7	TGTGCCAGCAGCTCCTTGGTCACAGGAAACTACGAGCAGTACTTC	CASSSLVTGNYEQYF
TRBV15	once	TRBD2	TRBJ2-3	TGTGCCACCAGCCTAGCGGGAGTAGGGACAGATACGCAGTATTTT	CATSLAGVGTDTQYF
TRBV5-8	-	TRBD2	TRBJ2-2	TGTGCCAGCAGCCAAGGACTAGACCCTAGGGGGGAGCTGTTTTTT	CASSQGLDPRGELFF
TRBV5-5	-	TRBD1	TRBJ1-5	TGTGCCAGCAGCTTTGACAGGGTCAATCAGCCCCAGCATTTT	CASSFDRVNQPQHF
TRBV23-1	-	-	TRBJ2-1	TGCGCCAGCAGTCACCCCGGGTCAACCTACAATGAGCAGTTCTTC	CASSHPGSTYNEQFF
TRBV15	-	TRBD1	TRBJ1-4	TGTGCCACCAGCAGCTACAGGGGTGTTAATGAAAAACTGTTTTTT	CATSSYRGVNEKLFF
TRBV6-4	-	-	TRBJ1-1	TGTGCCAGCAGAACACAGGGAACAGGTGAAGCTTTCTTT	CASRTQGTGEAFF
TRBV5-8	-	-	TRBJ1-5	TGTGCCAGCAGCTTGGCGGGGGGGGCTCAGCCCCAGCATTTT	CASSLAGGAQPQHF
TRBV19	-	-	TRBJ1-1	TGTGCCAGTATCAGGGTCCCTGAAGCTTTCTTT	CASIRVPEAFF
TRBV5-1	-	TRBD2	TRBJ2-1	TGCGCCAGCAGCTCTCCATCCCCGGCTAGCGGGGCCTACAATGAGCAGTTCTTC	CASSSPSPASGAYNEQFF
TRBV5-6	-	TRBD1	TRBJ2-1	TGTGCCAGCAGGTACAGGGGCCATGAGCAGTTCTTC	CASRYRGHEQFF
TRBV5-4	-	TRBD2	TRBJ2-7	TGTGCCAGCAGCTTACACTCTAGCGGGTACGAGGGGTACGAGCAGTACTTC	CASSLHSSGYEGYEQYF
TRBV18	-	TRBD2	TRBJ2-7	TGTGCCAGCTCACCAACCACGCCGTGGGAGGGGCTCGAGCAGTACTTC	CASSPTTPWEGLEQYF
TRBV5-1	-	-	TRBJ2-3	TGCGCCAGCACACCCACCCCACTAAGAAGAGAAGATACGCAGTATTTT	CASTPTPLRREDTQYF
TRBV6-5	-	-	TRBJ1-5	TGTGCCAGCAGACCAGGGAGGAGCAATCAGCCCCAGCATTTT	CASRPGRSNQPQHF
TRBV18	-	TRBD2	TRBJ2-7	TGTGCCAGCTCGATTCTAGCGGAGAACTACGAGCAGTACTTC	CASSILAENYEQYF
TRBV29-1	-	-	TRBJ2-5	TGCAGCGCAGAAAAGCGGGCCCAAGAGACCCAGTACTTC	CSAEKRAQETQYF
TRBV19	once	-	TRBJ2-1	TGTGCCAGTAGTATAGATCTGTTGACAGCGACGAGCTCCTACAATGAGCAGTTCTTC	CASSIDLLTATSSYNEQFF
TRBV27	-	-	TRBJ1-2	TGTGCCAGCAGTTCGACAGGACTTCATGGCTACACCTTC	CASSSTGLHGYTF
TRBV5-1	-	-	TRBJ1-2	TGCGCCAGCAGTCCGACAACAGATAACTATGGCTACACCTTC	CASSPTTDNYGYTF
TRBV11-3	-	-	TRBJ2-5	TGTGCCAGCAGCTTCCCCATGCGGGAGACCCAGTACTTC	CASSFPMRETQYF
TRBV4-1	-	TRBD2	TRBJ2-1	TGCGCCAGCAGCCCAAGGAGACTAGCCGGCACCTACAATGAGCAGTTCTTC	CASSPRRLAGTYNEQFF
TRBV27	few	-	TRBJ2-7	TGTGCCAGCAGTCTCACTAGGAGCTACGAGCAGTACTTC	CASSLTRSYEQYF
TRBV7-2	few	TRBD1	TRBJ2-7	TGTGCCAGCATGCAATATCCACCGGGACAGGGGGCCGGGGAGCAGTACTTC	CASMQYPPGQGAGEQYF
TRBV28	-	-	TRBJ1-2	TGTGCCAGCAGTGGACAGACTAATGGCTACACCTTC	CASSGQTNGYTF
TRBV19	few	TRBD1	TRBJ1-6	TGTGCCAGTACCCTAGGGACAGCAAATTCACCCCTCCACTTT	CASTLGTANSPLHF
TRBV6-1	-	TRBD1	TRBJ1-4	TGTGTCAGCAGTGGAGGAGGGGGCGCCAGTGAAAAACTGTTTTTT	CVSSGGGGASEKLFF
TRBV5-1	-	TRBD2	TRBJ2-7	TGCGCCAGCAGCGACGGGACTAGTGTTCGCGAGCAGTACTTC	CASSDGTSVREQYF
TRBV5-1	-	TRBD1	TRBJ1-2	TGCGCCAGCAGCTCACGGACAGGGACAAGGGCCTATGGCTACACCTTC	CASSSRTGTRAYGYTF
TRBV6-4	-	TRBD2	TRBJ2-1	TGTGCCAGCAGTGACGTCGGACTAGCGGACTACAATGAGCAGTTCTTC	CASSDVGLADYNEQFF
TRBV5-1	-	-	TRBJ2-1	TGCGCCAGCAGCTTGGAGGCGGGAACCCCCTACAATGAGCAGTTCTTC	CASSLEAGTPYNEQFF
TRBV28	-	TRBD2	TRBJ2-7	TGTGCCAGCACTGGAGCTAGCGGGTCCTACGAGCAGTACTTC	CASTGASGSYEQYF
TRBV27	-	TRBD2	TRBJ2-7	TGTGCCAGCAGTATAGGACTAGGAGTCTACGAGCAGTACTTC	CASSIGLGVYEQYF
TRBV19	-	TRBD2	TRBJ2-2	TGTGCCAGTAGAACCAGCGGGAGGGCTTCCGGGGAGCTGTTTTTT	CASRTSGRASGELFF
TRBV19	few	-	TRBJ2-7	TGTGCCAGTAGCCAAAGCGCTAGGGAGCAGTACTTC	CASSQSAREQYF
TRBV6-1	-	-	TRBJ1-3	TGTGCCAGCAAACTAGGGCCTGGAAACACCATATATTTT	CASKLGPGNTIYF